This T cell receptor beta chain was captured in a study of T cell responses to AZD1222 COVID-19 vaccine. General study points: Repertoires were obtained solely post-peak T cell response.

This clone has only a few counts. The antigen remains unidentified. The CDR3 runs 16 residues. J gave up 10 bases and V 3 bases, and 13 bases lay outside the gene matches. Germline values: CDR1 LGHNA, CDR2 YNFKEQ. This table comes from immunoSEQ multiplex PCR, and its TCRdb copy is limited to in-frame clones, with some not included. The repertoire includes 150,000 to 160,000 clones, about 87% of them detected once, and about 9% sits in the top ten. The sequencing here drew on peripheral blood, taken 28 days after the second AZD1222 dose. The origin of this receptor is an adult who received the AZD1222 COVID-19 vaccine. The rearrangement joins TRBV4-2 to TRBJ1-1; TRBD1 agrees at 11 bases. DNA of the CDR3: TGTGCCAGCAGCCAGAGCCTGGACAGGGGGCTAAGTAGAGCTTTCTTT. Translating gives CASSQSLDRGLSRAFF.